This T cell receptor (beta chain) is drawn from a study of shared clonotypes between healthy human individuals. Libraries were prepared by immunoSEQ multiplex PCR; TCRdb keeps only in-frame clonotypes and omits some of them. The top ten hold 1.8% of the sample, which has approximately 720,000 clones, about two thirds seen once. Germline CDR1 and CDR2: KGHSH and LQKENI. This CDR3 is built from 16 residues. Trimming pared 3 bases from V and 4 bases from J, leaving 17 bases between. This TCR derives from a woman aged 30 to 39 in good health. The chain carries TRBV18 and TRBJ2-3; D could derive from TRBD1 or TRBD2 (5 bases each). Material: memory CD4+ T cells sorted from blood. Noted subset: CD45RA-negative fraction. The CDR3 bases are TGTGCCAGCTCACCTTCAATGGGACGTCCCCCAGATACGCAGTATTTT. Translated: CASSPSMGRPPDTQYF.